Listed below are T cell receptor beta chains from one sample, sequenced in a study of shared clonotypes between healthy human individuals. The data were produced by immunoSEQ multiplex PCR, yet TCRdb's version contains in-frame clones alone and is incomplete. The sample lists roughly 2.5 million clones; around nine tenths were seen once. Sequenced sample: naive CD4+ T cells sorted from blood. These receptors came from a man aged 18-30 years in good health. The CDR3 runs from the conserved cysteine through the conserved F or W. Fields, in order: clone size, V gene, CDR3 protein. Size is stated for part of the rows, as once, few or many counts, or as a class when the clone is expanded.

>once|TRBV21-1
CASSKGRASGRANEQFF
>few|TRBV2
CASSGTITYEQYF
>-|TRBV11-2
CASSLAPLGKLFF
>-|TRBV5-8
CASSLVRNEKLFF
>-|TRBV4-1
CASSQSGNSGNTIYF
>-|TRBV30
CAWRKTGLTYEQYF
>-|TRBV7-2
CASREGGRYEQFF
>-|TRBV6-6
CASGTAAYEQYF
>-|TRBV7-2
CASRDRWRNEKLFF
>-|TRBV29-1
CSVAAGELFF
>-|TRBV5-4
CASFGEDRGVAFF
>-|TRBV6-1
CASTLGQGNQPQHF
>once|TRBV10-3
CAISEGQSTDTQYF
>-|TRBV27
CASRETGSYEQYF
>-|TRBV18
CASSPLGAYTGELFF
>-|TRBV5-1
CASSLESGPYEQYF
>-|TRBV4-1
CASGIRDRGPGETQYF
>-|TRBV6-4
CASSASGTGGRDTEAFF
>-|TRBV2
CASSLRGIGELFF
>-|TRBV19
CATNPSLRSLNQPQHF
>-|TRBV6-1
CASSEQASGQETQYF
>-|TRBV19
CASSIEWNSPLHF
>-|TRBV11-2
CASSSGTILGVKWETQYF
>-|TRBV6-1
CASSDEGYGYTF
>-|TRBV5-1
CASSPDPGDGNTIYF
>-|TRBV2
CASHLVGTEAFF
>-|TRBV19
CASSIEDLETTDTQYF
>-|TRBV9
CASSTTGTGNAEQYF
>-|TRBV6-5
CASSYSDRGNQPQHF
>-|TRBV14
CASSQGRGANTGELFF
>few|TRBV28
CASSSTGGITPQHF
>-|TRBV7-8
CASSHGIFSYNEQFF